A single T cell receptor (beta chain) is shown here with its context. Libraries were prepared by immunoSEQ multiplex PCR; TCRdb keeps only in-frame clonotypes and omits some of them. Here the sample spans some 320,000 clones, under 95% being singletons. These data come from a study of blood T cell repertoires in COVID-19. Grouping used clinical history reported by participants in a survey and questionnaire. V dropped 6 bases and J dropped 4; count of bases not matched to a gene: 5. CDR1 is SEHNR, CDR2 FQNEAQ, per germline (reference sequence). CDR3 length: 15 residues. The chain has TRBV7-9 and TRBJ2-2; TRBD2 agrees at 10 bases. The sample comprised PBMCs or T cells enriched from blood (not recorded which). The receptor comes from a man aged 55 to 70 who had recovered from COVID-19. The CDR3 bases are TGTGCCAGCAGTACAGCGGGGGGGCTCACCGGGGAGCTGTTTTTT. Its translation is CASSTAGGLTGELFF.